These 19 T cell receptor beta chains were all obtained from the same sample, sequenced in a study of blood T cell repertoires in COVID-19. Sequencing used immunoSEQ multiplex PCR; TCRdb keeps in-frame clones, though not all of them. Of 250,000 or so clones listed, approximately 86% are singletons. The sequenced sample consisted of peripheral blood. These receptors were obtained from a woman aged 70-85 years with active or convalescent COVID-19.

V and J are TRBV24-1 and TRBJ1-4; 7 bases fit TRBD1. CDR1 KGHDR and CDR2 SFDVKD come from the germline V gene. The V gene end was trimmed by 4 bases and the J gene end by 5 bases; junction bases not matched to a gene: 9. CDR3 length: 16 residues. CDR3 DNA sequence: TGTGCCACCAGTGACTCTGGGACAGCCAAAAATGAAAAACTGTTTTTT. This codes for CATSDSGTAKNEKLFF.

The rearrangement links TRBV25-1 to TRBJ1-1, with 9 bases identical to TRBD1. In germline, CDR1 is MGHDK, CDR2 SYGVNS. The CDR3 sequence is 15 residues long. V was clipped by 5 bases and J by 5 bases; unmatched bases: 9. The CDR3 loop is CASSPDRGRGTEAFF. For the CDR3, the DNA is TGTGCCAGCAGTCCTGACAGGGGGAGAGGGACTGAAGCTTTCTTT.

V gene TRBV6-1 combines with J gene TRBJ2-1, with 7 positions matching TRBD2. The CDR3 spans 15 residues. J was trimmed by 8 bases and V by 2 bases; bases with no gene match: 9. Germline lookup yields CDR1 MNHNS and CDR2 SASEGT. CDR3 residues: CASSERLGRGDEQFF. In nucleotides, the CDR3 is TGTGCCAGCAGTGAACGGTTGGGACGGGGGGATGAGCAGTTCTTC.

V and J are TRBV27 and TRBJ1-2; D remains ambiguous. This CDR3 is built from 16 residues. The germline V and J ends were trimmed by 3 bases and 2 bases, with 16 bases remaining between them. Germline V gives CDR1 MNHEY, CDR2 SMNVEV (reference sequence). The CDR3 nucleotides are TGTGCCAGCAGTTTCTCAGGAAACAGACCAAACTATGGCTACACCTTC. Translated: CASSFSGNRPNYGYTF.

This clone appeared a single time. The genes are TRBV5-8 and TRBJ1-4; D is uncertain. The V end lost 2 bases, the J end lost 3 bases, and 11 bases lay between the germline ends. CDR1 SGHTS and CDR2 YDEGEE come from the germline V gene. The CDR3 contains 15 residues. The CDR3 coding sequence is TGTGCCAGCAGCTTCCCGGGAGCGGCTAATGAAAAACTGTTTTTT. Its protein product is CASSFPGAANEKLFF.

This clone was counted once. CDR3: CASSKRQDRDDYNSPLHF. CDR3 bases: TGTGCCAGCAGCAAACGCCAGGACAGGGATGATTATAATTCACCCCTCCACTTT. J is TRBJ1-6 and V is TRBV21-1; the table's D call, TRBD1, has no DNA check behind it. TRBV21-1 is a recognized pseudogene. The CDR3 sequence is 18 residues long.

CDR3 residues: CASSPRTADSPLHF. The CDR3 nucleotides are TGTGCCAGCTCACCAAGGACAGCGGATTCACCCCTCCACTTT. The chain recombines TRBV18 with TRBJ1-6; perhaps TRBD1 as D (6 bases). The germline V gene encodes CDR1 KGHSH and CDR2 LQKENI. V was pared by 2 bases and J by 8 bases, with 10 bases between. The CDR3 runs 14 residues.

The rearrangement links TRBV2 to TRBJ1-2; D gene uncertain. V was trimmed by 2 bases and J by 2 bases, leaving 9 bases between them. The CDR3 has 14 residues. The V gene's germline CDR1 is SNHLY and CDR2 FYNNEI. In DNA form, the CDR3 reads TGTGCCAGCAGTGAACGGGAAATGAACTATGGCTACACCTTC. Translated: CASSEREMNYGYTF.

The rearrangement joins TRBV7-2 to TRBJ2-3; 13 nucleotides line up with TRBD2. CDR3 length: 18 residues. CDR1 and CDR2 from the germline V gene are SGHTA and FQGNSA. The ends lost 5 bases at V and 2 bases at J; junction bases unmatched: 10. The CDR3, as DNA: TGTGCCAGCAGCCTTAGGACTAGCGGGGGTGCTAACACAGATACGCAGTATTTT. Translating it yields CASSLRTSGGANTDTQYF.

Only one count was recorded for this clone. The V and J genes are TRBV12-3 or TRBV12-4 and TRBJ2-2, with 7 positions matching TRBD2. This CDR3 has 13 residues. The V and J ends lost 8 bases and 4 bases, in that order; junction bases with no gene match: 4. In DNA, the CDR3 is TGTGCCAGCGCCTGGGGGGGCACCGGGGAGCTGTTTTTT. It specifies CASAWGGTGELFF.

The CDR3 coding sequence is TGTGCCACCACCGGACAGGGCGGGACCCAGTACTTC. Amino acids: CATTGQGGTQYF. The genes are TRBV12-3 or TRBV12-4 and TRBJ2-5; 8 positions match TRBD1. Trimming removed 10 bases from V and 7 bases from J; junction bases left unmatched: 8. The CDR3 spans 12 residues.

The chain is built from TRBV5-6 and TRBJ1-2; the match to TRBD1 covers 8 bases. V dropped 4 bases and J dropped 6; count of bases not matched to a gene: 5. Germline V gives CDR1 SGHDT, CDR2 YYEEEE. This CDR3 is built from 13 residues. CDR3 in amino acids: CASSPDRAHGYTF. CDR3 nucleotide sequence: TGTGCCAGCAGCCCGGACAGGGCGCATGGCTACACCTTC.

The V gene is TRBV19, the J gene TRBJ1-1, with D hard to call. Germline CDR1 LNHDA, CDR2 SQIVND (reference sequence). The CDR3 sequence is 15 residues long. Deletions cut 6 bases from V and 1 base from J, with 15 bases between. The CDR3 nucleotides read TGTGCCAGTAGCACTCGCCACGCGGGGAACACTGAAGCTTTCTTT. This translates into CASSTRHAGNTEAFF.

V is TRBV6-6 and J is TRBJ1-3; D uncertain. V lost 11 bases to trimming and J lost 0 bases, with 14 bases between them. Germline V gene data show CDR1 as MNHNY and CDR2 as SVGAGI (reference sequence). The CDR3 length is 14 residues. The CDR3: CASREGSSGNTIYF. The CDR3 coding sequence is TGTGCCTCCAGAGAGGGAAGCTCTGGAAACACCATATATTTT.

This sequence joins TRBV4-3 and TRBJ1-1, with D perhaps TRBD1 (6 bases). This CDR3 has 14 amino acids. Germline V lookup: CDR1 LGHNA, CDR2 YSLEER. The V and J ends lost 4 bases and 4 bases respectively, with 13 bases between them. CDR3: CASSLEGGGTEAFF. The DNA for the CDR3 is TGCGCCAGCAGCCTTGAGGGAGGGGGCACTGAAGCTTTCTTT.

This rearrangement joins TRBV5-6 to TRBJ1-5, with 7 bases matching TRBD1. The CDR3 has 16 amino acids. Trimming at V came to 2 bases and at J to 0 bases, leaving 5 bases not matched to a gene. Germline CDR1 and CDR2: SGHDT and YYEEEE. As DNA, the CDR3 is TGTGCCAGCAGCTTCCGACAGGGCGCTAGCAATCAGCCCCAGCATTTT. Encoded protein: CASSFRQGASNQPQHF.

This clone has only a few counts. This chain links TRBV19 with TRBJ1-2; 9 nucleotides line up with TRBD1. J gave up 7 bases and V 1 base, and 7 bases lay outside the gene matches. The CDR3 totals 15 residues. The germline V gene encodes CDR1 LNHDA and CDR2 SQIVND (reference sequence). CDR3 in amino acids: CASSIGGDRVRGYTF. Here the CDR3 DNA reads TGTGCCAGTAGTATAGGCGGGGACAGGGTTCGTGGCTACACCTTC.

CDR3 sequence reads: CASSRGQSYEQYF. The CDR3 nucleotides are TGCGCCAGCAGCCGAGGACAGTCCTACGAGCAGTACTTC. The V and J genes are TRBV4-1 and TRBJ2-7, with a tentative D call TRBD1 (6 bases). Germline CDR1 MGHRA, CDR2 YSYEKL. This CDR3 has 13 amino acids. V dropped 4 bases and J dropped 1 base, with 8 bases sitting between them.

The chain links TRBV24-1 to TRBJ1-2; D is unclear. Germline assignment: CDR1 KGHDR and CDR2 SFDVKD. The CDR3 is made up of 13 amino acids. With 3 bases removed from V and 6 bases from J, the gap between germline ends came to 10 bases. Here the CDR3 DNA reads TGTGCCACCAGTGATCCCGGGTCGGATGGCTACACCTTC. Its protein product is CATSDPGSDGYTF.